The next 13 T cell receptor beta chains were all read from a single sample in a study of cytomegalovirus exposure and HLA in healthy donors (dated by TCRdb to about 2017). Library construction relied on the immunoSEQ multiplex PCR assay. For the multiplex PCR, a mixture combining 60 forward primers for TCR Vbeta segments and 13 reverse primers for TCR Jbeta segments was used. Entries here come from immuneACCESS through TCRdb and include only in-frame sequences with V and J called. Some clones fail to appear in such tables; in the studies checked, an unresolved V gene covers under half of the shortfall, and the cause of the remainder is unknown. The table for this sample lists 75,000 to 100,000 clones. The ten top clones hold approximately 1.6% of the sample. Sequencing was carried out using PBMCs. All receptors come from a woman aged 55-70 years in good health and CMV-seronegative.

This chain links TRBV7-9 with TRBJ2-5; no definite D call. The end of the DNA fits TRBJ2-7 better, so the J call may be wrong. The germline CDR1 and CDR2 sequences are SEHNR and FQNEAQ (reference sequence). The CDR3 is 13 amino acids. The CDR3 reads CASSADKIYEQYF. For the CDR3, the DNA is TGTGCCAGCAGCGCCGACAAGATCTACGAGCAGTACTTC.

The chain combines TRBV4-2 with TRBJ1-2; D perhaps matches TRBD1 (6 bases). CDR1 is LGHNA, CDR2 YNFKEQ, per germline. The CDR3 spans 16 residues. Trimming took 3 bases from V and 1 from J, leaving 15 bases between them. The DNA of the CDR3 is TGTGCCAGCAGCCACGTCGGACAGCCTCTTAACTATGGCTACACCTTC. Its translation: CASSHVGQPLNYGYTF.

The V and J genes are TRBV29-1 and TRBJ1-4, with 8 bases identical to TRBD1. Losses at the gene ends were 7 bases for V and 5 bases for J; bases not matched to a gene: 9. Germline V gives CDR1 SQVTM, CDR2 ANQGSEA. The CDR3 has 14 amino acids. In DNA, the CDR3 is TGCAGCGCAACAGGGGGGCAACCCAATGAAAAACTGTTTTTT. Residues: CSATGGQPNEKLFF. Full variable domain (remainder filled in from reference TRBV29-1 and TRBJ1-4): SAVISQKPSRDICQRGTSLTIQCQVDSQVTMMFWYRQQPGQSLTLIATANQGSEATYESGFVIDKFPISRPNLTFSTLTVSNMSPEDSSIYLCSATGGQPNEKLFFGSGTQLSVL.

V gene TRBV25-1 combines with J gene TRBJ2-5, with a weak D call TRBD1 (6 bases). The V and J ends lost 1 base and 2 bases respectively, with 11 bases between them. The CDR3 totals 15 residues. Germline CDR1 is MGHDK and CDR2 is SYGVNS. CDR3 loop: CASSELGGQQETQYF. The CDR3 DNA is TGTGCCAGCAGTGAATTAGGGGGACAACAAGAGACCCAGTACTTC.

V gene TRBV6-4 combines with J gene TRBJ2-2; 9 nucleotides match TRBD2. There are 15 residues in the CDR3. The V segment lost 5 bases and the J segment 7 bases; nucleotides outside the gene matches: 8. CDR1 is MRHNA, CDR2 SNTAGT, per germline. The DNA of the CDR3 is TGTGCCAGCAGTTCGGGACTAGCCTTAGACGGGGAGCTGTTTTTT. Protein: CASSSGLALDGELFF.

The rearrangement uses TRBV7-9 and TRBJ2-1; 12 bases map to TRBD2. Germline assignment: CDR1 SEHNR and CDR2 FQNEAQ (reference sequence). There are 16 residues in the CDR3. Trimming cost V 8 bases and J 1 base; bases outside gene matches: 6. The CDR3 nucleotides are TGTGCCAGCCGAGGACTAGCGGGGCCATCCTACAATGAGCAGTTCTTC. Translated: CASRGLAGPSYNEQFF.

The genes are TRBV28 and TRBJ1-5, with D possibly being TRBD1 (6 bases). The CDR3 sequence is 15 residues long. Germline V gene lookup returns CDR1 MDHEN and CDR2 SYDVKM. Trimming removed 3 bases at V and 2 bases at J, with 11 bases between. This chain's CDR3 is CASSLSQGRNQPQHF. As DNA, the CDR3 is TGTGCCAGCAGTTTGTCCCAGGGGCGCAATCAGCCCCAGCATTTT.

The V gene is TRBV7-2, the J gene TRBJ2-4, with D perhaps matching TRBD1 (5 bases). The CDR3 has 13 amino acids. V was trimmed by 5 bases and J by 6 bases, leaving 11 bases between them. Germline CDR1 SGHTA, CDR2 FQGNSA. This chain's CDR3 is CASSTPTVNIQYF. In nucleotides, the CDR3 is TGTGCCAGCAGCACCCCGACAGTAAACATTCAGTACTTC.

V and J are TRBV15 and TRBJ2-1, with 11 bases aligning to TRBD2. Per the germline V gene, CDR1 is LNHNV and CDR2 is YYDKDF (reference sequence). The CDR3 loop spans 17 amino acids. With V trimmed by 0 bases and J by 5 bases, 6 bases remained unmatched. Here the CDR3 DNA reads TGTGCCACCAGCAGAGATTACGAACTAGCGGGAGACAATGAGCAGTTCTTC. Amino acid sequence: CATSRDYELAGDNEQFF.

The chain links TRBV6-5 to TRBJ1-1; 7 positions agree with TRBD1. Germline-derived CDR1 and CDR2 are MNHEY and SVGAGI. The CDR3 has 15 residues. J was trimmed by 6 bases and V by 6 bases; bases with no gene match: 13. Here the CDR3 DNA reads TGTGCCAGCAGCAGAGGGGGCGCGGAGGACGCTGAAGCTTTCTTT. Its translation: CASSRGGAEDAEAFF.

The V gene is TRBV19, the J gene TRBJ1-1; D is unclear. Germline V gene data show CDR1 as LNHDA and CDR2 as SQIVND (reference sequence). V was cut by 5 bases and J by 4 bases, with 11 bases left in between. The CDR3 spans 13 residues. The CDR3 here is CASSLGEGTEAFF. The CDR3 region has the DNA TGTGCCAGTAGTCTTGGGGAGGGCACTGAAGCTTTCTTT. The whole variable domain, filled in from reference TRBV19 and TRBJ1-1, reads DGGITQSPKYLFRKEGQNVTLSCEQNLNHDAMYWYRQDPGQGLRLIYYSQIVNDFQKGDIAEGYSVSREKKESFPLTVTSAQKNPTAFYLCASSLGEGTEAFFGQGTRLTVV.

This rearrangement joins TRBV15 to TRBJ2-7; 10 bases line up with TRBD1. In germline, CDR1 is LNHNV, CDR2 YYDKDF (reference sequence). Unmatched junction bases numbered 1, after V lost 1 base and J lost 4 bases. This CDR3 spans 14 amino acids. The CDR3 coding sequence is TGTGCCACCAGCAGAGGGACAGGGGGGTACGAGCAGTACTTC. Translating it yields CATSRGTGGYEQYF.

V gene TRBV2 combines with J gene TRBJ2-2; tentatively, D is TRBD1 (5 bases). Germline CDR1 SNHLY, CDR2 FYNNEI. V was trimmed by 5 bases and J by 6 bases, leaving 10 bases between them. The CDR3 is 13 amino acids. The DNA for the CDR3 is TGTGCCAGCAGTAGGGGAAAAGCCGGGGAGCTGTTTTTT. Its protein product is CASSRGKAGELFF.